The 15 T cell receptor beta chains below all came from one sample that was sequenced in a study of monozygotic twins with inflammatory bowel disease. One entry per CDR3 protein, without DNA, is what TCRdb gives after re-calling the 5' RACE reads. The sample's table shows more than 300,000 distinct CDR3 sequences. Sample: blood. These receptors were collected from a human donor with ulcerative colitis or Crohn's disease, or a healthy co-twin of an affected twin (not recorded which).

This chain connects TRBV7-9 to TRBJ2-2; TCRdb selects TRBD1, and the lack of DNA leaves this call unchecked. The CDR3 sequence is 15 residues long. The germline V gene has CDR1 SEHNR and CDR2 FQNEAQ (reference sequence). CDR3 loop: CASSLRDNVAGELFF.

The chain carries TRBV6-1 and TRBJ2-5; lacking DNA, the TRBD1 call made by TCRdb goes unchecked. Germline lookup yields CDR1 MNHNS and CDR2 SASEGT. The CDR3 length is 15 residues. The CDR3 region is CASFPPGGYQETQYF.

J is TRBJ1-4 and V is TRBV6-1; no DNA is available, so the TRBD1 call from TCRdb remains unchecked. The CDR3 totals 14 residues. Looked up from germline, CDR1 is MNHNS and CDR2 is SASEGT. CDR3 sequence reads: CASKAHRPTEKLFF.

This chain links TRBV12-3 or TRBV12-4 with TRBJ1-3; checking the TCRdb D call of TRBD1 is not possible without DNA. The CDR3 totals 18 residues. The CDR3 protein is CASRWLGGPASSGNTIYF.

The chain joins TRBV4-3 to TRBJ1-1. Per the germline V gene, CDR1 is LGHNA and CDR2 is YSLEER. This CDR3 has 15 amino acids. CDR3 sequence: CASSQDPVLNTEAFF.

The V and J genes are TRBV5-1 and TRBJ1-5; TCRdb outputs TRBD1, but without DNA this stays unchecked. This CDR3 is 15 amino acids long. Germline V gene data show CDR1 as SGHRS and CDR2 as YFSETQ. The CDR3 loop reads CASSPTGLGNQPQHF.

The chain employs TRBV7-9 and TRBJ1-2; without DNA, the TCRdb call of TRBD1 cannot be checked. The CDR3 has 14 amino acids. Germline lookup yields CDR1 SEHNR and CDR2 FQNEAQ (reference sequence). CDR3 sequence: CASSPPSDSYGYTF. Full variable domain (remainder filled in from reference TRBV7-9 and TRBJ1-2): DTGVSQNPRHKITKRGQNVTFRCDPISEHNRLYWYRQTLGQGPEFLTYFQNEAQLEKSRLLSDRFSAERPKGSFSTLEIQRTEQGDSAMYLCASSPPSDSYGYTFGSGTRLTVV.

This rearrangement joins TRBV7-9 to TRBJ2-2; lacking DNA, the TRBD1 call made by TCRdb goes unchecked. The V gene's germline CDR1 is SEHNR and CDR2 FQNEAQ (reference sequence). CDR3 length: 16 residues. The CDR3 protein is CASSLAGGTNTGELFF.

This sequence joins TRBV11-3 and TRBJ2-2; absent DNA, TCRdb's TRBD1 call cannot be checked. This CDR3 is built from 16 residues. Germline CDR1 is SGHNT and CDR2 is YENEEA. The CDR3 sequence is CASSAGQGWNTGELFF.

The chain carries TRBV6-5 and TRBJ1-1; with no DNA, the TCRdb D assignment of TRBD1 cannot be verified. The germline CDR1 and CDR2 sequences are MNHEY and SVGAGI. The CDR3 totals 15 residues. The CDR3 protein is CASSYSTQGRTEAFF.

CDR3 region: CASSQVTLNTEAFF. The V call is TRBV4-3, the J call TRBJ1-1. The CDR3 spans 14 residues. The germline V gene encodes CDR1 LGHNA and CDR2 YSLEER.

This rearrangement joins TRBV5-1 to TRBJ2-1; TCRdb designates TRBD2, a call that cannot be tested without DNA. This CDR3 spans 15 amino acids. Germline assignment: CDR1 SGHRS and CDR2 YFSETQ. CDR3 protein: CASRSERGPYNEQFF.

The gene calls are TRBV12-3 or TRBV12-4 and TRBJ1-5; as DNA is missing, the TRBD1 call by TCRdb cannot be tested. This CDR3 comprises 13 residues. CDR3: CASRGGGGQPQHF.

This chain uses TRBV18 with TRBJ1-1; TCRdb outputs TRBD1, but without DNA this stays unchecked. In germline, CDR1 is KGHSH, CDR2 LQKENI. The CDR3 is 16 residues long. The CDR3 spells CASSRTRQAENTEAFF.

This rearrangement joins TRBV19 to TRBJ1-5; TCRdb's D gene call, TRBD1, goes unchecked for lack of DNA. The CDR3 contains 15 residues. Germline CDR1 LNHDA, CDR2 SQIVND (reference sequence). CDR3 region: CASSIAGLSNQPQHF. Full variable domain (missing parts from reference TRBV19 and TRBJ1-5): DGGITQSPKYLFRKEGQNVTLSCEQNLNHDAMYWYRQDPGQGLRLIYYSQIVNDFQKGDIAEGYSVSREKKESFPLTVTSAQKNPTAFYLCASSIAGLSNQPQHFGDGTRLSIL.